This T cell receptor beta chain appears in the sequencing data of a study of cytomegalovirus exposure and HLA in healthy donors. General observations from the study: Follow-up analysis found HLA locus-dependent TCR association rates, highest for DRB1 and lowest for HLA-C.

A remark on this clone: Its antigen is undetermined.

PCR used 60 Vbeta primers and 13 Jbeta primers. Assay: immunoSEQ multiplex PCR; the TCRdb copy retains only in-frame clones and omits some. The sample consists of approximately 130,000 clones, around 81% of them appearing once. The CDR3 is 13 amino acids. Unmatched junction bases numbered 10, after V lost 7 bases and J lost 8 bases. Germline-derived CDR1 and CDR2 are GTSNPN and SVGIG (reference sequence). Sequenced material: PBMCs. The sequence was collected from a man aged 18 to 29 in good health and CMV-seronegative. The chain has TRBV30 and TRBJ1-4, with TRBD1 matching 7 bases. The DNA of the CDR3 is TGTGCCTTTACCGACAGGGCAAAGGAAAAACTGTTTTTT. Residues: CAFTDRAKEKLFF.